This T cell receptor (beta chain) stems from a study of radiation and T cells in renal cell carcinoma. The study's findings and limits: Tumor samples were small regions of approximately 1.1 g. Dominant CDR3 motifs occupied more repertoire in irradiated than control tumors. Compared with controls, irradiated tumors showed greater TCR clonality.

V was clipped by 0 bases and J by 3 bases, with 9 bases between them. CDR3 length: 14 residues. The germline gives CDR1 SGHNT, CDR2 YYREEE (reference sequence). Treatment: 15 Gy SBRT to primary tumor, nephrectomy 4 weeks later. By its share, this clone is medium-sized. Its antigen is still unknown. Data came from immunoSEQ multiplex PCR; TCRdb stores just in-frame clones and leaves some out. The sample records about 13,000 clones, roughly 34% being singletons. The receptor was isolated from a man in his sixties with renal cell carcinoma. This chain links TRBV5-4 with TRBJ1-2, with a weak D call TRBD1 (6 bases). This specimen consisted of tumor tissue, obtained from a patient whose treatment included radiotherapy and nephrectomy. CDR3 loop: CASSLDGTYYGYTF. The CDR3 DNA follows: TGTGCCAGCAGCTTGGATGGGACATACTATGGCTACACCTTC.